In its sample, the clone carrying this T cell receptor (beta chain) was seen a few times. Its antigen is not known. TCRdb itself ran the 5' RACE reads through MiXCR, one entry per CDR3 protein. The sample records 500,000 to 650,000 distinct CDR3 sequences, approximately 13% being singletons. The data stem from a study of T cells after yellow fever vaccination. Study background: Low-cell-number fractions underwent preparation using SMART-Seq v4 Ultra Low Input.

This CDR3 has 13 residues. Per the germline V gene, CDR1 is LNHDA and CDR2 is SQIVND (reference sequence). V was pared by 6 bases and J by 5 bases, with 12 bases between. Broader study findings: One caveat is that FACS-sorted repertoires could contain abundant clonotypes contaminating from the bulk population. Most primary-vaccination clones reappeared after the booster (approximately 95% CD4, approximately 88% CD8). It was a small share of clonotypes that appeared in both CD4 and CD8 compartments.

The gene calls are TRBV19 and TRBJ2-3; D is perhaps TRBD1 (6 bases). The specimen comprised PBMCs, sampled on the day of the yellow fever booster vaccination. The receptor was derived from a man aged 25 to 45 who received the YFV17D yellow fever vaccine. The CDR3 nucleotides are TGTGCCAGTAGGAACTCAGGGGTAGATACGCAGTATTTT. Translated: CASRNSGVDTQYF.